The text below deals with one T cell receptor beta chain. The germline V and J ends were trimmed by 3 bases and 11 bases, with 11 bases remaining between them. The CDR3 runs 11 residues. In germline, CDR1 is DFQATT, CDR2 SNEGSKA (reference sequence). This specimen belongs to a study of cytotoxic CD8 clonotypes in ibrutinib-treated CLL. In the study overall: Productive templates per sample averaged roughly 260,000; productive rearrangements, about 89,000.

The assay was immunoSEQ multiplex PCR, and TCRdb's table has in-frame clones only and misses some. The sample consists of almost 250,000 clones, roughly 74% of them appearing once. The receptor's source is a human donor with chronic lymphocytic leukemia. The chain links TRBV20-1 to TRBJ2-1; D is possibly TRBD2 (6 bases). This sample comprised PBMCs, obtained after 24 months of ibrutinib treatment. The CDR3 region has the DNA TGCAGTGCTAGGGACTACCCACAGCAGTTCTTC. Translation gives CSARDYPQQFF.